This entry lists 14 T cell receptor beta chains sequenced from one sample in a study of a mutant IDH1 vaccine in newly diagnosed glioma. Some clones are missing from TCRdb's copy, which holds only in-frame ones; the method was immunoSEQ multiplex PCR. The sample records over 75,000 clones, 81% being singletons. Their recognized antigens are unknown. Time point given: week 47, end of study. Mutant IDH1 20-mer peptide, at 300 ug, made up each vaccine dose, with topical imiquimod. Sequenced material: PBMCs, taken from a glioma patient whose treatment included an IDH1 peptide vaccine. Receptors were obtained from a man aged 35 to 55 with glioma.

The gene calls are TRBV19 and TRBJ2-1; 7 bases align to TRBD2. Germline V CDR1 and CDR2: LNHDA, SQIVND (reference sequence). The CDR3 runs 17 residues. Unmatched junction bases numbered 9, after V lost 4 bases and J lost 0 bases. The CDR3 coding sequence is TGTGCCAGTAGTACCCGCTTCCGGGAGGCCTCCTACAATGAGCAGTTCTTC. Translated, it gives CASSTRFREASYNEQFF.

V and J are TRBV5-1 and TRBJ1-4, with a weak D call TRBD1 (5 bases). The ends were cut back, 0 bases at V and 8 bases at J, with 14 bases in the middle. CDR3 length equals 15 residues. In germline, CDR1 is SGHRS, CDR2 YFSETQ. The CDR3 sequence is CASSLDMGVGEKLFF. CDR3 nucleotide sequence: TGCGCCAGCAGCTTGGATATGGGGGTTGGGGAAAAACTGTTTTTT. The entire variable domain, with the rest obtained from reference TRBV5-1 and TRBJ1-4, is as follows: KAGVTQTPRYLIKTRGQQVTLSCSPISGHRSVSWYQQTPGQGLQFLFEYFSETQRNKGNFPGRFSGRQFSNSRSEMNVSTLELGDSALYLCASSLDMGVGEKLFFGSGTQLSVL.

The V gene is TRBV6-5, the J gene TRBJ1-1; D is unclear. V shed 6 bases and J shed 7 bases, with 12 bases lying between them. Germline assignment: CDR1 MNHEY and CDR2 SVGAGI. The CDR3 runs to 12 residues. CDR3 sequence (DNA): TGTGCCAGCAGGACCCTGGGATTTGAAGCTTTCTTT. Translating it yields CASRTLGFEAFF.

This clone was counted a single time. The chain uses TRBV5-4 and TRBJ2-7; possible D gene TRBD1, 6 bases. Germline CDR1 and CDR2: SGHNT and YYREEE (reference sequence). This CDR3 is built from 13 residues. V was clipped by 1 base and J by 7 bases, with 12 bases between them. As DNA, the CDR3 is TGTGCCAGCAGCTTGTCGGACAGAAGAGAGCAGTACTTC. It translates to CASSLSDRREQYF.

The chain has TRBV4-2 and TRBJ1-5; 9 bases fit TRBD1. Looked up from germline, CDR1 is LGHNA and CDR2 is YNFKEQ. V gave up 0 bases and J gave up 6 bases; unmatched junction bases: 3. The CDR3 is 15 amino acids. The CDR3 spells CASSQDGQGSQPQHF. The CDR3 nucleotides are TGTGCCAGCAGCCAAGACGGACAGGGGAGTCAGCCCCAGCATTTT.

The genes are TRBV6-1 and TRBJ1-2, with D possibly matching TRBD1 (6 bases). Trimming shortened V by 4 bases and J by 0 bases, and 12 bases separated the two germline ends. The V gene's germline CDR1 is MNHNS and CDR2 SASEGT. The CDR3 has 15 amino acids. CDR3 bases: TGTGCCAGCAGTGCAGCCAGGGGATCTAACTATGGCTACACCTTC. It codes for CASSAARGSNYGYTF.

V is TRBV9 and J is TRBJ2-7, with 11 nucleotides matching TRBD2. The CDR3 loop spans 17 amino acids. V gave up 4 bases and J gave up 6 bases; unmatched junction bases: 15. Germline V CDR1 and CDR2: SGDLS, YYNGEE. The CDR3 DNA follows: TGTGCCAGCAGCTCCGGACTAGCGGGTTCACTATTGGGCGAGCAGTACTTC. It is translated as CASSSGLAGSLLGEQYF.

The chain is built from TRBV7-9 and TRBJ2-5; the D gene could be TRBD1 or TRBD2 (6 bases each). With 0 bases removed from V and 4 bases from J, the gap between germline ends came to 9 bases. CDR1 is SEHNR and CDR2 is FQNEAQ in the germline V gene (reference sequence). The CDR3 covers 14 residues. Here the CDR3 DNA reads TGTGCCAGCAGCTTAGCAGGGGGAGGAGAGACCCAGTACTTC. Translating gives CASSLAGGGETQYF. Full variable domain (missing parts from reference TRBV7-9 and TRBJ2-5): DTGVSQNPRHKITKRGQNVTFRCDPISEHNRLYWYRQTLGQGPEFLTYFQNEAQLEKSRLLSDRFSAERPKGSFSTLEIQRTEQGDSAMYLCASSLAGGGETQYFGPGTRLLVL.

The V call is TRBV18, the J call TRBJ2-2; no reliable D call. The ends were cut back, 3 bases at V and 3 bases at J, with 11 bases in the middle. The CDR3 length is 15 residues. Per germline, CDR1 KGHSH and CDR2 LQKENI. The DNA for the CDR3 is TGTGCCAGCTCACCCTCGGCTCAGCACACCGGGGAGCTGTTTTTT. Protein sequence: CASSPSAQHTGELFF.

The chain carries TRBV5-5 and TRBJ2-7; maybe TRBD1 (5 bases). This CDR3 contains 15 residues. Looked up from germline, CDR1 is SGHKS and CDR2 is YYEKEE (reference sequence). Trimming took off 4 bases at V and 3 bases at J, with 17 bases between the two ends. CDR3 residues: CASSRGGRDLYEQYF. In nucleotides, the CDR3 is TGTGCCAGCAGCCGAGGCGGCAGGGATCTCTACGAGCAGTACTTC.

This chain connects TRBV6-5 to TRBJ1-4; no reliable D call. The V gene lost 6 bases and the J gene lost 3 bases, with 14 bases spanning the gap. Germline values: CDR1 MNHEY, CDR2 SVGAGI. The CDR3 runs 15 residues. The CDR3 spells CASSPALGSNEKLFF. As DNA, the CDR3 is TGTGCCAGCAGCCCAGCTCTAGGGTCTAATGAAAAACTGTTTTTT.

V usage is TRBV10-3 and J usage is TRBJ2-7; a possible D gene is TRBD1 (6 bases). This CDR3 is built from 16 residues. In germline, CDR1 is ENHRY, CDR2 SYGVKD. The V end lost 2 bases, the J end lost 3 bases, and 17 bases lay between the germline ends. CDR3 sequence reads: CAISETESGQYYEQYF. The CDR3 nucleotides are TGTGCCATCAGTGAGACAGAATCCGGACAGTACTACGAGCAGTACTTC.

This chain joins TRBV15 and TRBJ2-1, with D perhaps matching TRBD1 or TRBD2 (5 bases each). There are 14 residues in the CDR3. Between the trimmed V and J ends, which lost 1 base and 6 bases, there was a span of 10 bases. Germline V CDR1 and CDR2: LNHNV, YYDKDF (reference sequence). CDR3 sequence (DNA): TGTGCCACCAGCAGAGTGAGGGGAATCAATGAGCAGTTCTTC. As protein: CATSRVRGINEQFF.

Written as DNA, the CDR3 is TGCGCCAGCAGCCAACATATAGGGGTCTCTGGAAACACCATATATTTT. Amino acid sequence: CASSQHIGVSGNTIYF. The chain uses TRBV4-3 and TRBJ1-3; D may be TRBD1 (5 bases). The CDR3 sequence is 16 residues long. V lost 2 bases to trimming and J lost 0 bases, with 11 bases between them. CDR1 and CDR2 from the germline V gene are LGHNA and YSLEER.